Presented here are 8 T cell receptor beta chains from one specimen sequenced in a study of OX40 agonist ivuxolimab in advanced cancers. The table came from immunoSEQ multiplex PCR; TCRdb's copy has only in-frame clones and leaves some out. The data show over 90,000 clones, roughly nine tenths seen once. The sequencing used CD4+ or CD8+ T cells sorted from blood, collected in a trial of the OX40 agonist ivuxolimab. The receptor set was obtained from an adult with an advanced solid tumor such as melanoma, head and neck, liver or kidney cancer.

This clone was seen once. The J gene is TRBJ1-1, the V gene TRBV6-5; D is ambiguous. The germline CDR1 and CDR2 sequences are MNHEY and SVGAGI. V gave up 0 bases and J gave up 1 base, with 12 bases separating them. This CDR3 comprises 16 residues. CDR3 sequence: CASSYSRLRPNTEAFF. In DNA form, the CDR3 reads TGTGCCAGCAGTTACTCGAGGTTACGACCGAACACTGAAGCTTTCTTT.

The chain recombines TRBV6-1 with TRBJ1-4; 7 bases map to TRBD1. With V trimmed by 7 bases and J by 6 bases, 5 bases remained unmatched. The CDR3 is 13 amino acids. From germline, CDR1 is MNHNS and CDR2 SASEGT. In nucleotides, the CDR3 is TGTGCCAGCACCCCGGGACAGTATGAAAAACTGTTTTTT. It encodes CASTPGQYEKLFF.

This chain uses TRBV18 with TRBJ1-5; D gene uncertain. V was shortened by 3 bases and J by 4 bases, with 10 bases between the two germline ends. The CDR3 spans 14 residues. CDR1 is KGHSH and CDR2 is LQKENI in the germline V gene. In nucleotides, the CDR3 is TGTGCCAGCTCACCCGAGCTCACAAATCAGCCCCAGCATTTT. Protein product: CASSPELTNQPQHF.

The CDR3 DNA follows: TGTGCCAGCAGCCTCTATGAGACAGGGTTCACAGATACGCAGTATTTT. It translates to CASSLYETGFTDTQYF. This chain uses TRBV5-6 with TRBJ2-3; 7 nucleotides line up with TRBD1. Germline V gene lookup returns CDR1 SGHDT and CDR2 YYEEEE. This CDR3 is 16 amino acids long. Trimming took 4 bases from V and 2 from J; bases not matched to a gene: 10.

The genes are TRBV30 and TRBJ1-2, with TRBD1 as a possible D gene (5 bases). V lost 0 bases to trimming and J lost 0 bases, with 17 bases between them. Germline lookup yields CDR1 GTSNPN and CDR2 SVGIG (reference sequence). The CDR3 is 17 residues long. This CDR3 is CAWSVLSGSATNYGYTF. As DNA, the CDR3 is TGTGCCTGGAGTGTACTCTCAGGGAGTGCGACTAACTATGGCTACACCTTC.

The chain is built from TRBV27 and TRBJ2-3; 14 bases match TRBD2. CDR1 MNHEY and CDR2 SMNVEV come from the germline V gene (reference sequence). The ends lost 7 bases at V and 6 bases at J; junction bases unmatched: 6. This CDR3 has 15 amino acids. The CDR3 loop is CASTGLAGGPDTQYF. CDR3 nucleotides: TGTGCCAGCACAGGACTAGCGGGAGGCCCGGATACGCAGTATTTT.

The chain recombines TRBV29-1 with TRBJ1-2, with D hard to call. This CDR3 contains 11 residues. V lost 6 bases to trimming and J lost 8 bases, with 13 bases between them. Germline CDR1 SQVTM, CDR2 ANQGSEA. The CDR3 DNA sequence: TGCAGCGTCTCGGAGGTTAGGGGCTACACCTTC. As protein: CSVSEVRGYTF. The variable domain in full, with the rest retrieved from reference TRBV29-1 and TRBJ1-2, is SAVISQKPSRDICQRGTSLTIQCQVDSQVTMMFWYRQQPGQSLTLIATANQGSEATYESGFVIDKFPISRPNLTFSTLTVSNMSPEDSSIYLCSVSEVRGYTFGSGTRLTVV.

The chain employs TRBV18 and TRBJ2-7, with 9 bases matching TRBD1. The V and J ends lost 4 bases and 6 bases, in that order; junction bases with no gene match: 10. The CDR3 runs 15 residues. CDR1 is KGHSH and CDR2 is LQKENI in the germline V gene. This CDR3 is CASSLGPGQGREQYF. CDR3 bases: TGTGCCAGCTCACTCGGGCCGGGACAGGGACGCGAGCAGTACTTC.